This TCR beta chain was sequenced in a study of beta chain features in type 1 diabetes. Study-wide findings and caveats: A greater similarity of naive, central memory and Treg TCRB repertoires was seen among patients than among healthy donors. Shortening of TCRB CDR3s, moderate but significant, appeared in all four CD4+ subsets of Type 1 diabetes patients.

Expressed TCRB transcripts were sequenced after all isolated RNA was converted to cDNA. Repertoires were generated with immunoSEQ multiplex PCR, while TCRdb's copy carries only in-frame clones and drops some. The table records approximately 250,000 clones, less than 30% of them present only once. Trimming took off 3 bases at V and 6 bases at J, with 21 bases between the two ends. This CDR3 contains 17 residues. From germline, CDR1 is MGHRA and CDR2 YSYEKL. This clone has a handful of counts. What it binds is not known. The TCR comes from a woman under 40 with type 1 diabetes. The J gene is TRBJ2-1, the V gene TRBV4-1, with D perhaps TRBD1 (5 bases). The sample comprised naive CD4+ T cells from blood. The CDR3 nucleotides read TGCGCCAGCAGCCAGCTGGGGCGCGGCCCTGGCGGCAATGAGCAGTTCTTC. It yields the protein CASSQLGRGPGGNEQFF.